This T cell receptor beta chain derives from a study of beta chain features in type 1 diabetes. Overall study findings and caveats: Across all four CD4+ subsets, people with type 1 diabetes showed modestly shorter TCRB CDR3s.

With respect to this clone: The antigen remains undetermined.

The length of the CDR3 is 12 residues. Germline loops: CDR1 MNHNS, CDR2 SASEGT. V lost 5 bases and J lost 1, with 5 bases in between. Each of the sorted populations had a purity greater than 95%. The isolated RNA, all of it, was reverse transcribed, so expressed TCRB transcripts were what got sequenced. Clones were sequenced by immunoSEQ multiplex PCR, and TCRdb holds only the in-frame ones, with some missing. The table shows under 500,000 clones, with roughly 30% occurring only once. The sequencing input was naive CD4+ T cells from blood. The receptor comes from a man aged 18 to 29 in good health. V is TRBV6-1 and J is TRBJ1-2; no clear D. The CDR3 DNA sequence: TGTGCCAGCAGTCAAGTTAACTATGGCTACACCTTC. Protein sequence: CASSQVNYGYTF.